Below, 29 T cell receptor beta chains from the same sample are listed, as sequenced in a study of graft-versus-host responses after intestinal transplantation. Only in-frame clones appear in the TCRdb table, and some are missing; sequencing was by immunoSEQ multiplex PCR. The sample shows around 90,000 clones, approximately 90% of them seen only once. These TCRs are of unknown antigen specificity. The sample was unstimulated CD8+ T cells sorted from spleen or lymph node cells, taken before transplant. These receptors were collected from a human donor who was the organ donor for an intestinal transplant.

V gene TRBV19 combines with J gene TRBJ2-1, with 10 bases that match TRBD2. Germline CDR1 reads LNHDA; CDR2 reads SQIVND (reference sequence). The CDR3 has 15 amino acids. V shed 5 bases, J shed 8 bases, and the junction held 9 bases outside the gene matches. For the CDR3, the DNA is TGTGCCAGTAGTTTCACTAGCGGGAAAACTGATGAGCAGTTCTTC. This translates into CASSFTSGKTDEQFF. Full variable domain (missing parts from reference TRBV19 and TRBJ2-1): DGGITQSPKYLFRKEGQNVTLSCEQNLNHDAMYWYRQDPGQGLRLIYYSQIVNDFQKGDIAEGYSVSREKKESFPLTVTSAQKNPTAFYLCASSFTSGKTDEQFFGPGTRLTVL.

J is TRBJ1-2 and V is TRBV2; D possibly corresponds to TRBD1 (6 bases). This CDR3 has 16 residues. In germline, CDR1 is SNHLY, CDR2 FYNNEI. Trimming cost V 4 bases and J 3 bases, with 18 bases left between them. CDR3 sequence reads: CASSVPLRGEDYGYTF. CDR3 coding DNA: TGTGCCAGCAGTGTCCCCCTCAGGGGAGAGGACTATGGCTACACCTTC.

This clone was observed a single time. The junction shows a germline mismatch at one end, possibly a read error. The chain is built from TRBV19 and TRBJ2-1; 9 bases match TRBD2. The CDR3 is 15 amino acids. Germline V CDR1 and CDR2: LNHDA, SQIVND (reference sequence). The CDR3, as DNA: TGTGCCAGTAGTATTCTAGCGGGGACCTATAATGAGCAGTTCTTC. Protein product: CASSILAGTYNEQFF.

The chain combines TRBV30 with TRBJ1-2; the match to TRBD1 covers 9 bases. The germline V gene has CDR1 GTSNPN and CDR2 SVGIG (reference sequence). This CDR3 region has 14 residues. V lost 5 bases to trimming and J lost 5 bases; unmatched junction nucleotides: 9. CDR3: CAWDYDRGEYGYTF. CDR3 in DNA: TGTGCCTGGGACTACGACAGGGGGGAGTATGGCTACACCTTC.

The chain has TRBV4-1 and TRBJ2-1, with unresolved D. Per the germline V gene, CDR1 is MGHRA and CDR2 is YSYEKL. The CDR3 length is 13 residues. Trimming shortened V by 3 bases and J by 9 bases, and 12 bases separated the two germline ends. For the CDR3, the DNA is TGCGCCAGCAGCCAGGCTGGGTCAGGTGAGCAGTTCTTC. This translates into CASSQAGSGEQFF.

Only one count was recorded for this clone. This chain links TRBV4-1 with TRBJ2-5, with 11 bases that match TRBD1. The J call may be mistaken, given a closer DNA end match to TRBJ2-7. CDR3 length: 14 residues. Germline V lookup: CDR1 MGHRA, CDR2 YSYEKL. CDR3 sequence reads: CASSQGQGVVEQYF. The DNA of the CDR3 is TGCGCCAGCAGCCAGGGACAGGGGGTCGTCGAGCAGTACTTC.

J is TRBJ2-3 and V is TRBV30; D gene unclear. Trimming removed 3 bases at V and 0 bases at J, with 10 bases between. Per the germline V gene, CDR1 is GTSNPN and CDR2 is SVGIG (reference sequence). There are 14 residues in the CDR3. The CDR3 here is CAWRLGSSTDTQYF. DNA for the CDR3: TGTGCCTGGAGATTGGGCTCTAGCACAGATACGCAGTATTTT.

This chain links TRBV5-4 with TRBJ1-1; no reliable D call. The CDR3 contains 13 residues. Trimming removed 2 bases from V and 4 bases from J, with 9 bases in between. Germline lookup yields CDR1 SGHNT and CDR2 YYREEE (reference sequence). In nucleotides, the CDR3 is TGTGCCAGCAGCTTTCTAGAAAGCACTGAAGCTTTCTTT. Amino acids: CASSFLESTEAFF.

This clone was found a few times. V and J are TRBV6-6 and TRBJ1-1; TRBD1 agrees at 10 bases. Germline CDR1 is MNHNY and CDR2 is SVGAGI (reference sequence). CDR3 length: 13 residues. V lost 10 bases and J lost 3; bases outside the gene matches: 5. This chain's CDR3 is CATDRGQHTEAFF. CDR3 bases: TGTGCCACCGACAGGGGGCAACACACTGAAGCTTTCTTT.

This chain uses TRBV18 with TRBJ2-5; possibly TRBD1 for D (5 bases). CDR3 length: 14 amino acids. CDR1 is KGHSH and CDR2 is LQKENI in the germline V gene. V was shortened by 6 bases and J by 3 bases, with 14 bases between the two germline ends. The CDR3 protein is CASSTTPGKETQYF. The CDR3 nucleotides are TGTGCCAGCTCCACCACTCCAGGGAAAGAGACCCAGTACTTC.

This chain joins TRBV6-5 and TRBJ2-2; 7 bases align to TRBD1. V gave up 5 bases and J gave up 0 bases; unmatched junction bases: 0. Germline V gives CDR1 MNHEY, CDR2 SVGAGI. This CDR3 contains 14 residues. This chain's CDR3 is CASSQGANTGELFF. CDR3 sequence (DNA): TGTGCCAGCAGTCAGGGGGCGAACACCGGGGAGCTGTTTTTT.

The count of this clone is one. A junction end diverges from the germline sequence, so it may reflect a read error. The chain combines TRBV19 with TRBJ2-2; 7 bases fit TRBD1. Germline CDR1 LNHDA, CDR2 SQIVND (reference sequence). The CDR3 has 17 amino acids. The CDR3 reads CASTPLWTGPNTGELFF. DNA for the CDR3: TGTGCCAGTACCCCCCTATGGACAGGTCCGAATACCGGGGAGCTGTTTTTT.

The chain has TRBV11-2 and TRBJ2-4; 7 bases align to TRBD1. The CDR3 length is 11 residues. CDR1 is SGHAT, CDR2 FQNNGV, per germline. V shed 4 bases, J shed 15 bases, and the junction held 6 bases outside the gene matches. The CDR3 DNA follows: TGTGCCAGCAGCTCGACAGGGTCCACGTACTTC. This translates into CASSSTGSTYF.

The genes are TRBV10-3 and TRBJ2-4; 7 bases fit TRBD1. Trimming took 1 base from V and 5 from J; bases not matched to a gene: 5. Per the germline V gene, CDR1 is ENHRY and CDR2 is SYGVKD. This CDR3 has 15 amino acids. CDR3 region: CAISEFLGQENIQYF. In DNA form, the CDR3 reads TGTGCCATCAGTGAGTTCCTCGGACAGGAAAACATTCAGTACTTC.

The J gene is TRBJ1-5, the V gene TRBV18; 7 bases are shared with TRBD1. The CDR3 is 22 amino acids. V gave up 2 bases and J gave up 3 bases; unmatched junction bases: 25. From germline, CDR1 is KGHSH and CDR2 LQKENI. CDR3 coding DNA: TGTGCCAGCTCACCATTCGAAGAGGTGGCACTTACGGAGGGGGCTTACAATCAGCCCCAGCATTTT. Its protein product is CASSPFEEVALTEGAYNQPQHF.

The CDR3 loop reads CASSGYRGDTYNEQFF. The CDR3 bases are TGTGCCAGCAGCGGATACAGGGGAGATACCTACAATGAGCAGTTCTTC. This chain joins TRBV13 and TRBJ2-1, with 7 bases identical to TRBD1. J gave up 2 bases and V 5 bases, and 9 bases lay outside the gene matches. This CDR3 has 16 amino acids. Germline V gene sequence: CDR1 PRHDT, CDR2 FYEKMQ (reference sequence).

The J gene is TRBJ2-1, the V gene TRBV6-1; 11 bases align to TRBD2. The CDR3 is made up of 16 amino acids. Germline CDR1 MNHNS, CDR2 SASEGT. Trimming took 1 base from V and 9 from J; bases not matched to a gene: 8. The CDR3 sequence: CASSEVLAGGLGEQFF. The DNA for the CDR3 is TGTGCCAGCAGTGAAGTCCTAGCGGGAGGATTGGGTGAGCAGTTCTTC.

The chain joins TRBV27 to TRBJ2-7; 7 nucleotides agree with TRBD2. Germline values: CDR1 MNHEY, CDR2 SMNVEV (reference sequence). Unmatched junction bases numbered 12, after V lost 7 bases and J lost 3 bases. CDR3 length equals 15 residues. The CDR3 DNA sequence: TGTGCCAGCAAAGGTCGGCGGGAGAAGGGCTACGAGCAGTACTTC. Its translation: CASKGRREKGYEQYF.

The chain carries TRBV5-1 and TRBJ2-1, with 7 bases aligning to TRBD2. The CDR3 is made up of 18 amino acids. The V gene end was trimmed by 7 bases and the J gene end by 2 bases; junction bases not matched to a gene: 18. Germline V gene data show CDR1 as SGHRS and CDR2 as YFSETQ. CDR3 in amino acids: CASHRGLADQRAYNEQFF. The CDR3 bases are TGCGCCAGCCACCGGGGTCTAGCGGACCAACGGGCCTACAATGAGCAGTTCTTC.

The rearrangement links TRBV7-8 to TRBJ1-2, with 7 bases aligning to TRBD1. This CDR3 comprises 13 residues. The V gene's germline CDR1 is SGHVS and CDR2 FQNEAQ. V dropped 5 bases and J dropped 8; count of bases not matched to a gene: 8. DNA for the CDR3: TGTGCCAGCAGCGAGGGACAGTCGCTCGGCTACACCTTC. Protein product: CASSEGQSLGYTF.

The V and J genes are TRBV11-1 and TRBJ2-1; D gene uncertain. There are 16 residues in the CDR3. Per the germline V gene, CDR1 is SGHAT and CDR2 is FQDESV (reference sequence). The V and J ends lost 5 bases and 0 bases respectively, with 14 bases between them. CDR3 amino acids: CASSTSGYSSYNEQFF. CDR3 DNA sequence: TGTGCCAGCAGCACCTCCGGGTATAGCTCCTACAATGAGCAGTTCTTC.

J is TRBJ2-2 and V is TRBV28; 8 nucleotides match TRBD1. The CDR3 sequence is 15 residues long. Germline CDR1 is MDHEN and CDR2 is SYDVKM. The V gene end was trimmed by 4 bases and the J gene end by 2 bases; junction bases not matched to a gene: 3. CDR3 DNA: TGTGCCAGCAGTTCGGACAGGGTTAACACCGGGGAGCTGTTTTTT. It codes for CASSSDRVNTGELFF.

The rearrangement uses TRBV27 and TRBJ2-1, with D perhaps TRBD2 (6 bases). Trimming pared 5 bases from V and 5 bases from J, leaving 10 bases between. This CDR3 spans 13 amino acids. CDR1 and CDR2 from the germline V gene are MNHEY and SMNVEV (reference sequence). The DNA for the CDR3 is TGTGCCAGCAGTCTCTTAGCGGACAATGAGCAGTTCTTC. It yields the protein CASSLLADNEQFF.

The rearrangement uses TRBV19 and TRBJ1-2, with D tentatively TRBD1 (6 bases). This CDR3 region has 13 residues. V shed 7 bases and J shed 0 bases, with 9 bases lying between them. The germline V gene has CDR1 LNHDA and CDR2 SQIVND (reference sequence). The CDR3 sequence: CASITGTNYGYTF. The CDR3 nucleotides read TGTGCCAGTATAACAGGGACTAACTATGGCTACACCTTC.

The chain combines TRBV15 with TRBJ2-1, with D perhaps matching TRBD1 (6 bases). Germline CDR1 and CDR2: LNHNV and YYDKDF (reference sequence). This CDR3 has 16 residues. Trimming removed 1 base from V and 8 bases from J, with 18 bases in between. Written as DNA, the CDR3 is TGTGCCACCAGCAGAGGAACAGGGTTTGTTCTTCATGAGCAGTTCTTC. The encoded protein is CATSRGTGFVLHEQFF.

This clone has just one count. This rearrangement joins TRBV5-3 to TRBJ1-4; 7 bases line up with TRBD1. TRBV5-3 is noted as an ORF with a role that remains uncertain. V trimming: 3 bases; J trimming: 8 bases; junction bases outside the gene matches: 7. The CDR3 has 14 residues. The CDR3: CARSSEGAEEKLFF. The CDR3 DNA sequence: TGTGCCAGAAGCTCAGAGGGGGCCGAGGAAAAACTGTTTTTT.

V gene TRBV20-1 combines with J gene TRBJ2-7, with D unclear. Trimming shortened V by 6 bases and J by 4 bases, and 10 bases separated the two germline ends. The CDR3 extends over 11 amino acids. CDR1 and CDR2 (germline): DFQATT, SNEGSKA (reference sequence). The CDR3 DNA reads TGCAGTGCCATATTGCGGTACGAGCAGTACTTC. Its protein is CSAILRYEQYF.

DNA for the CDR3: TGTGCCAGCCGGGACTCGTATTACGAGCAGTACTTC. Encoded protein: CASRDSYYEQYF. This chain connects TRBV28 to TRBJ2-7; D might be TRBD2 (6 bases). This CDR3 comprises 12 residues. V was pared by 8 bases and J by 4 bases, with 12 bases between. The germline V gene has CDR1 MDHEN and CDR2 SYDVKM.

The chain is built from TRBV7-3 and TRBJ2-1; possible D gene TRBD2, 5 bases. The V gene's germline CDR1 is SGHTA and CDR2 FQGTGA. The V and J ends lost 5 bases and 4 bases respectively, with 18 bases between them. The CDR3 contains 16 residues. Written as DNA, the CDR3 is TGTGCCAGCAGCCCCGAGCACGGCCGGGGTTACAATGAGCAGTTCTTC. Translation: CASSPEHGRGYNEQFF.